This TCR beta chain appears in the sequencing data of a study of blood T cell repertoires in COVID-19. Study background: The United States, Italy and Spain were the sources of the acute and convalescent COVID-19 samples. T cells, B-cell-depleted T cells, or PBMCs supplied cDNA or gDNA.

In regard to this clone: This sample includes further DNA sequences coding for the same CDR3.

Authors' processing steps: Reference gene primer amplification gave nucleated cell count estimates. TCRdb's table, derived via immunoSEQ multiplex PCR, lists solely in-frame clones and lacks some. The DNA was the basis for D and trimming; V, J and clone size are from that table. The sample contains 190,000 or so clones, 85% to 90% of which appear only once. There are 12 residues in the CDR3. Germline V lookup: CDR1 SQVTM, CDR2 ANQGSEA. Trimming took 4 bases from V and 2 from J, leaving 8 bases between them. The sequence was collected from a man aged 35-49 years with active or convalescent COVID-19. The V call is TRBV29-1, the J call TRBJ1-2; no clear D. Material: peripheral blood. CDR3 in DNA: TGCAGCGTTGTAGCTGGGAACTATGGCTACACCTTC. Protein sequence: CSVVAGNYGYTF.